This TCR beta chain was identified during a study of regulatory T cells in long-lasting Graves disease. Study conclusions and caveats: When disease was persistent, TRBV28, TRBJ1-2 and TRBJ2-5 were the favored segments. Fewer public clonotypes were shared by new patients (about 940) than by persistent patients (about 2,800).

Details on this clonotype: Its specificity is not known. This likely reflects a read error, since a far larger clone is one base away.

Germline CDR1 and CDR2: SGHAT and FQNNGV. CDR3 length equals 13 residues. Arm-PCR of CDR3 regions and iRepertoire HTBI primers were used to build TCR beta libraries. How the authors handled the data: Among the samples, 60 to 75 TRBV and 14 TRBJ segments were identified. TCRdb reprocessed the multiplex PCR reads with MiXCR, giving one entry per CDR3 protein. TCRdb, rather than the study authors, made the V and J calls. The sample holds some 490,000 distinct CDR3 sequences, around 12% seen once. Sample time point: newly diagnosed GD, antithyroid drugs for less than 3 months. Scientists built the TCR library using RNA that was extracted from PBMCs. These data were likewise used in another study, on T cells in Graves' hyperthyroidism and ophthalmopathy.

This sequence joins TRBV11-2 and TRBJ2-7; D unclear. Material: peripheral blood mononuclear cells (PBMCs), obtained at new diagnosis, from a patient treated with antithyroid drugs. The TCR comes from a woman aged 25-40 years with Graves disease. As DNA, the CDR3 is TGTGCCAGCAGCCTTCACATCGCCTATGAGCAGTACTTC. Translation gives CASSLHIAYEQYF.